This T cell receptor beta chain was identified in a study of T cells after yellow fever vaccination. Across the study: For low cell numbers, libraries were made with SMART-Seq v4 Ultra Low Input.

5'RACE template switching added a universal primer site and UMIs to TCR cDNA. TCRdb called the 5' RACE reads again in MiXCR, with one record for every CDR3 protein. The sample includes about 580,000 distinct CDR3 sequences, about a sixth seen only once; the top ten take around a sixth. On this clonotype itself: As yet, its antigen is unknown.

The CDR3 has 12 residues. Germline assignment: CDR1 MDHEN and CDR2 SYDVKM. The ends lost 4 bases at V and 9 bases at J; junction bases unmatched: 5. General study findings and limits: Weaker in magnitude, the secondary response showed a faster peak on day 5 versus 15. Reappearing after the booster were most of the clones from primary vaccination (less than 98% CD4, 88% CD8).

J is TRBJ2-7 and V is TRBV28; TRBD2 matches at 8 bases. This sequence originates from a man between 18 and 29 years old who received the YFV17D yellow fever vaccine. The specimen comprised PBMCs, sampled around 5 days after the first yellow fever vaccination. The CDR3 bases are TGTGCCAGCAGTTCCGGGGGGGCAGGGCAGTACGTC. Protein: CASSSGGAGQYV.